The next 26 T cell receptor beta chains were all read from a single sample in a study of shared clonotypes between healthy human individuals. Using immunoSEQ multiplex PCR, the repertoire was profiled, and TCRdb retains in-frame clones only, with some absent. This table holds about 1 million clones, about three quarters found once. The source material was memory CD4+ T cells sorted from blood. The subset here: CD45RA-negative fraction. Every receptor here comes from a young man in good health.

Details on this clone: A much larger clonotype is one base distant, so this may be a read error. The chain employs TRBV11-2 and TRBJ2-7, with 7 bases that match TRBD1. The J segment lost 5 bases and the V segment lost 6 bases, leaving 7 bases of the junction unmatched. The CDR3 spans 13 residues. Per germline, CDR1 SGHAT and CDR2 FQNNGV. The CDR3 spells CASSFDRVHEQYF. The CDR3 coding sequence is TGTGCCAGCAGTTTCGACAGGGTCCACGAGCAGTACTTC.

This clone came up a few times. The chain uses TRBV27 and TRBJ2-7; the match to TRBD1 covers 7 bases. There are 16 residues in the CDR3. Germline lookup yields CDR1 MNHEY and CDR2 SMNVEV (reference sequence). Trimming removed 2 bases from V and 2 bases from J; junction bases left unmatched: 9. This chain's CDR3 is CASSLLPGQWPYEQYF. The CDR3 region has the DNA TGTGCCAGCAGTTTACTTCCGGGACAGTGGCCCTACGAGCAGTACTTC.

The CDR3 is CASSDGRGHNEQFF. The CDR3 DNA reads TGTGCCAGCAGTGACGGCCGGGGGCACAATGAGCAGTTCTTC. The chain carries TRBV6-4 and TRBJ2-1; D may be TRBD1 or TRBD2 (6 bases each). V lost 2 bases to trimming and J lost 5 bases, with 10 bases between them. Germline-derived CDR1 and CDR2 are MRHNA and SNTAGT. This CDR3 comprises 14 residues.

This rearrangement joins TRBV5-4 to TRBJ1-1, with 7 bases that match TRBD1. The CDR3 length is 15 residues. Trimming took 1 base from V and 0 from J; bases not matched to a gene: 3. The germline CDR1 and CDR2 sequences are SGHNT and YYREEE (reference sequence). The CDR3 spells CASSLYGTVNTEAFF. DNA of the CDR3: TGTGCCAGCAGCTTGTATGGGACAGTGAACACTGAAGCTTTCTTT.

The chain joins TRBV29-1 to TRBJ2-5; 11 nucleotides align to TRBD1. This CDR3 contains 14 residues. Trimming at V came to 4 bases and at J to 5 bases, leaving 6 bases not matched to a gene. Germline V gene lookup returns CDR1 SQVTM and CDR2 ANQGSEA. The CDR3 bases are TGCAGCGTTGGGTGGACAGGGGGCTCGGAGACCCAGTACTTC. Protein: CSVGWTGGSETQYF.

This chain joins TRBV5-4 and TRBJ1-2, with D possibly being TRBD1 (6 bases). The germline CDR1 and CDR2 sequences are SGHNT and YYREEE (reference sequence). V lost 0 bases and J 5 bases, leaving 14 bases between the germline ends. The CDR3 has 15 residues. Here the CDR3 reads CASSLGGGQLYGYTF. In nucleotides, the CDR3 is TGTGCCAGCAGCTTGGGGGGCGGACAGCTTTATGGCTACACCTTC.

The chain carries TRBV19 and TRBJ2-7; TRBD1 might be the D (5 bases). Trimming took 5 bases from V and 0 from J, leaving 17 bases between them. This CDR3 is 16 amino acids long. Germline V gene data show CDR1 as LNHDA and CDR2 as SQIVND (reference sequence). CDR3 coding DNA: TGTGCCAGTAGTGGGGAATGGGGCCGGAGCTCCTACGAGCAGTACTTC. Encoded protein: CASSGEWGRSSYEQYF.

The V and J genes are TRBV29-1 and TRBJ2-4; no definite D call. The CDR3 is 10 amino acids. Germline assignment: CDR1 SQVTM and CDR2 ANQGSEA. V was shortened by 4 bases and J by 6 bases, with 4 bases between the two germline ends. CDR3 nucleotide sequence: TGCAGCGTTGGGACAAACATTCAGTACTTC. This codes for CSVGTNIQYF.

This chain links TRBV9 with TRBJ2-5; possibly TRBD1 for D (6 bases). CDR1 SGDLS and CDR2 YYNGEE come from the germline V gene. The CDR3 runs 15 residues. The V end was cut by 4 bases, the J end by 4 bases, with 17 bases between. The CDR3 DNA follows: TGTGCCAGCAGCCCAAATTTGGGGGCGGGAGAGACCCAGTACTTC. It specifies CASSPNLGAGETQYF.

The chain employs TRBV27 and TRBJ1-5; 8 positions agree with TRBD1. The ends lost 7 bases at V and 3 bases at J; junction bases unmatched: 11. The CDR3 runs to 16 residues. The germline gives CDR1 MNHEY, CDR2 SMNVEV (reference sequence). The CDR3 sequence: CASTSTGGALNQPQHF. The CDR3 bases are TGTGCCAGCACCTCCACAGGGGGTGCCCTCAATCAGCCCCAGCATTTT.

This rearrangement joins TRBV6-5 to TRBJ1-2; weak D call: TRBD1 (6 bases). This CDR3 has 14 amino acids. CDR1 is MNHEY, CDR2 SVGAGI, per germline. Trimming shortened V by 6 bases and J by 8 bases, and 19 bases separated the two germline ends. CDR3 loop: CASRSDRSESGYTF. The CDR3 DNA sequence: TGTGCCAGCAGATCAGACAGGTCCGAGAGCGGCTACACCTTC.

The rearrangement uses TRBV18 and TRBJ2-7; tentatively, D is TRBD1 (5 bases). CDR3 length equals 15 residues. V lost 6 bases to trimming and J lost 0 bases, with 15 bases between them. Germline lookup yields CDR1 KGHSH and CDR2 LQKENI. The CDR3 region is CASSPNPDTSYEQYF. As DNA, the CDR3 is TGTGCCAGCTCCCCGAACCCGGACACCTCCTACGAGCAGTACTTC.

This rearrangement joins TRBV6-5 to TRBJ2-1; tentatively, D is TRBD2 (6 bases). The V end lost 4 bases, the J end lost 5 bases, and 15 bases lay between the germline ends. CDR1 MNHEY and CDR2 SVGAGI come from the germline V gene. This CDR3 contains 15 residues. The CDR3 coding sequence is TGTGCCAGCAGTTCGGCGGGGATCATCGACAATGAGCAGTTCTTC. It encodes CASSSAGIIDNEQFF.

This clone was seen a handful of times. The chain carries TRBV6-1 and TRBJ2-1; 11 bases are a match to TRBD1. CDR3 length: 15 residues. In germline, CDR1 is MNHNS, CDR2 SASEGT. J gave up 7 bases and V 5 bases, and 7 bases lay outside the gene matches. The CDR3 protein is CASSPWTGGGNEQFF. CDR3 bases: TGTGCCAGCAGTCCATGGACAGGGGGCGGGAATGAGCAGTTCTTC.

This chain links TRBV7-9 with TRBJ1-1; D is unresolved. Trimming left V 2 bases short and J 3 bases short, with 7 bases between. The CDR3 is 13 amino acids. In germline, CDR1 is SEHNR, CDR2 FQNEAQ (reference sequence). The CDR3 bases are TGTGCCAGCAGCTTACAGAGCTACACTGAAGCTTTCTTT. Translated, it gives CASSLQSYTEAFF.

The CDR3 loop is CSVGDAYGYTF. The CDR3 DNA is TGCAGCGTTGGGGACGCTTATGGCTACACCTTC. This chain links TRBV29-1 with TRBJ1-2, with D tentatively TRBD1 (5 bases). There are 11 residues in the CDR3. Looked up from germline, CDR1 is SQVTM and CDR2 is ANQGSEA. V was cut by 4 bases and J by 5 bases, with 8 bases left in between.

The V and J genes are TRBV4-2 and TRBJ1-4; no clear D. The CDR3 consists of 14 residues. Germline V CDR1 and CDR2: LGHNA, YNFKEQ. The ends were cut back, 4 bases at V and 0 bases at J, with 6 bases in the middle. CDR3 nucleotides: TGTGCCAGCAGCCCACAGTCAACTAATGAAAAACTGTTTTTT. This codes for CASSPQSTNEKLFF.

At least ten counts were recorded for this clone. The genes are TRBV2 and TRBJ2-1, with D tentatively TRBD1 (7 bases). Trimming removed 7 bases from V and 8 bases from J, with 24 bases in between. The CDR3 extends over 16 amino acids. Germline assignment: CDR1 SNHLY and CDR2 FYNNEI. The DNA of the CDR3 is TGTGCCAGCACCCGGACAGGACTTTGGGGGGTGGATGAGCAGTTCTTC. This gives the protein CASTRTGLWGVDEQFF.

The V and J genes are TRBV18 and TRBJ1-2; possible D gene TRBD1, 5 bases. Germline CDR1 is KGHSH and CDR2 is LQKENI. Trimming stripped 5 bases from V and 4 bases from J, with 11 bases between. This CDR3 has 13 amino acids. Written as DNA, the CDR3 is TGTGCCAGCTCATCCCAGGGCTTCTATGGCTACACCTTC. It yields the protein CASSSQGFYGYTF.

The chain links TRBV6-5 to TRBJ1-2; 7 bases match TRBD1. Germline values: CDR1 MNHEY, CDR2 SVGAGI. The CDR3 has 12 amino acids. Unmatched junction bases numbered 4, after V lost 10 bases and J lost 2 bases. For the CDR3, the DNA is TGTGCCATCAGGGGACAGAACTATGGCTACACCTTC. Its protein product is CAIRGQNYGYTF.

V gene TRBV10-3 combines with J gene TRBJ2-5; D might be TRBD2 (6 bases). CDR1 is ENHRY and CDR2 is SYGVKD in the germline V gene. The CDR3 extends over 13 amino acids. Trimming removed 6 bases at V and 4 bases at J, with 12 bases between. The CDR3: CAIRPSVGETQYF. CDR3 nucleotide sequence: TGTGCCATCAGGCCTAGCGTGGGAGAGACCCAGTACTTC.

In DNA, the CDR3 is TGTGCCAGCAGTTACTCGATCTGGGGAAAGGCCTACGAGCAGTACTTC. Translated, it gives CASSYSIWGKAYEQYF. The genes are TRBV6-5 and TRBJ2-7; no firm D call. There are 16 residues in the CDR3. Trimming pared 0 bases from V and 2 bases from J, leaving 14 bases between. Per the germline V gene, CDR1 is MNHEY and CDR2 is SVGAGI.

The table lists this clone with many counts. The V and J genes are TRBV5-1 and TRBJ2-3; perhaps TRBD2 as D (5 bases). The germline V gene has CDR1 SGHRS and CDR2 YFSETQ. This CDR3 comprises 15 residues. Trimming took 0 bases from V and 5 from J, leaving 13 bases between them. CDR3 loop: CASSLVGGVEDTQYF. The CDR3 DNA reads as TGCGCCAGCAGCTTGGTAGGAGGAGTTGAAGATACGCAGTATTTT.

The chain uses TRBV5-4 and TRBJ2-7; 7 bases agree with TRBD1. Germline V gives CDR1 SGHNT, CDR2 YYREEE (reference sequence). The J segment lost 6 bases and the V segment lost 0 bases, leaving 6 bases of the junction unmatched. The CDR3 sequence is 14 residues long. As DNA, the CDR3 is TGTGCCAGCAGCTTGGCAGGGGGAAAAGGCGAGCAGTACTTC. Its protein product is CASSLAGGKGEQYF. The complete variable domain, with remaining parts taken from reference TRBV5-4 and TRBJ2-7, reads ETGVTQSPTHLIKTRGQQVTLRCSSQSGHNTVSWYQQALGQGPQFIFQYYREEENGRGNFPPRFSGLQFPNYSSELNVNALELDDSALYLCASSLAGGKGEQYFGPGTRLTVT.

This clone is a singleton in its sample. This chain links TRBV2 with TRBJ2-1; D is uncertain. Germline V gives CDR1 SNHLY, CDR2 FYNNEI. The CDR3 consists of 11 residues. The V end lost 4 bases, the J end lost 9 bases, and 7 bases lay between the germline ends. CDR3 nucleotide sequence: TGTGCCAGCAGTGCCATCCGTGAGCAGTTCTTC. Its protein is CASSAIREQFF.

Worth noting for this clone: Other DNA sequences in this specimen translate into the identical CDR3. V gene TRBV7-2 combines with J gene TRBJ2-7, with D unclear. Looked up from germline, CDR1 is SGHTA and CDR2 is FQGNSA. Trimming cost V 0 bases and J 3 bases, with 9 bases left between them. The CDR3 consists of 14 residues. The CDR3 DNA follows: TGTGCCAGCAGCTTAGCTTCTGGGTTCTACGAGCAGTACTTC. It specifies CASSLASGFYEQYF.